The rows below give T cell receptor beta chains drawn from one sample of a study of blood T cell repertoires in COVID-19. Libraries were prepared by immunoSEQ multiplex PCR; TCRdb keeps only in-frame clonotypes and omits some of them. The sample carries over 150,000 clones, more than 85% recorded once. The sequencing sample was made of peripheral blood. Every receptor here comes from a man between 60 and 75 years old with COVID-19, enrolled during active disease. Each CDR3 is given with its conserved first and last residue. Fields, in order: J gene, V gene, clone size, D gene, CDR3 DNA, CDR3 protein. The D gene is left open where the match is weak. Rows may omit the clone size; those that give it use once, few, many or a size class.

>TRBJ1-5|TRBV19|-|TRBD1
TGTGCCAGTAGTATAGTTGGGACAGCTAGCAATCAGCCCCAGCATTTT
CASSIVGTASNQPQHF
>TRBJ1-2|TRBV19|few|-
TGTGCCAGTAACCCCGGACAGATTGGGTATGGCTACACCTTC
CASNPGQIGYGYTF
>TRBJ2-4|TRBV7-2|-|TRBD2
TGTGCCAGCAGCAGCGGGGGGCCGTTGAAAAACATTCAGTACTTC
CASSSGGPLKNIQYF
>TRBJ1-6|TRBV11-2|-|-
TGTGCCAGCAGCTTTAACAGGGCCGGTAATTCACCCCTCCACTTT
CASSFNRAGNSPLHF
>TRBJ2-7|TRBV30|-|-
TGTGCCTGGAGTGTCGGTACAGTCTCCTACGAGCAGTACTTC
CAWSVGTVSYEQYF
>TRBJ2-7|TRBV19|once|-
TGTGCCAGTAGAGGAGGAGAGCTACTATCCGACGGGCAGTACTTC
CASRGGELLSDGQYF
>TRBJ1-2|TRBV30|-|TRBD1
TGTGCCTGGAGTAGGGATCCGACCGGGACAGGGGGCCGCCCAAACTATGGCTACACCTTC
CAWSRDPTGTGGRPNYGYTF
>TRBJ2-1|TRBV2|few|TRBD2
TGTGCCAGCAGTGGACTAGCGGGAGTTGGTGAGCAGTTCTTC
CASSGLAGVGEQFF
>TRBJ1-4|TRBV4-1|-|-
TGCGCCAGCAGCCAAGAAACGGTCGGTGATGAAAAACTGTTTTTT
CASSQETVGDEKLFF
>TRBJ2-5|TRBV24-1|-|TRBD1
TGTGCCACCAGTGAAGGGGGCCACCAAGAGACCCAGTACTTC
CATSEGGHQETQYF
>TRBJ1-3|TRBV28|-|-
TGTGCCAGCAGTTGGAGAGGATCCTCTGGAAACACCATATATTTT
CASSWRGSSGNTIYF
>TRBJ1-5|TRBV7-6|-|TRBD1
TGTGCCAGCAGTCCAGGGGGTTCCCAGCCCCAGCATTTT
CASSPGGSQPQHF
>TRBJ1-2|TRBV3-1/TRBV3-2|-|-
TGTGCCAGCAGCCAAGAACAGAACTATGGCTACACCTTC
CASSQEQNYGYTF
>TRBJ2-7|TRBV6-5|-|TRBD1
TGTGCCACCATATCCAGGTTAGGGGGCGCCTACGAGCAGTACTTC
CATISRLGGAYEQYF
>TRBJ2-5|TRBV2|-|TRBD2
TGTGCCAGCAGTGAACTTCAGCGGGGTGTAGGAGAGACCCAGTACTTC
CASSELQRGVGETQYF
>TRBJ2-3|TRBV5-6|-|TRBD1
TGTGCCAGCAGCCACAGGGGCGGGGATACGCAGTATTTT
CASSHRGGDTQYF
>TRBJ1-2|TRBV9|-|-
TGTGCCAGCAGCGCCAACGTAGCCAGCAGTAGCTATGGCTACACCTTC
CASSANVASSSYGYTF
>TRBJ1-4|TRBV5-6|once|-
TGTGCCAGCAGCTTACTTGATTTGAAAAAACTGTTTTTT
CASSLLDLKKLFF
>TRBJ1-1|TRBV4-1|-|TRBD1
TGCGCCAGCAGCCAAGATCATCAGGGGGACAGGGGAACTTTCTTT
CASSQDHQGDRGTFF
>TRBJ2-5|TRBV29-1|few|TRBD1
TGCAGCGTGGGACAGGTAGCGGAGACCCAGTACTTC
CSVGQVAETQYF
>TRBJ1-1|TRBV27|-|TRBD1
TGTGCCAGCAGTCCCGTCGCTTTAACAGGGGGTACCACTGAAGCTTTCTTT
CASSPVALTGGTTEAFF
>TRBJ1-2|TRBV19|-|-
TGTGCCAGTAGTATCCGAGACACTTCCTCTCCCTATGGCTACACCTTC
CASSIRDTSSPYGYTF
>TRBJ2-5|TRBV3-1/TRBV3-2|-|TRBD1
TGTGCCAGCAGCCGAGCGACAGGGGAAGAGACCCAGTACTTC
CASSRATGEETQYF
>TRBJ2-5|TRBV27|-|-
TGTGCCAGCAGTTTAGTCAGGGGAGAGACCCAGTACTTC
CASSLVRGETQYF
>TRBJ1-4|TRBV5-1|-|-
TGCGCCAGCAGCTTCACAGGTGGTAATGAAAAACTGTTTTTT
CASSFTGGNEKLFF
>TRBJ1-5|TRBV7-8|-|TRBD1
TGTGCCAGCAGCATCGGGACAGGGGGGGGCAATCAGCCCCAGCATTTT
CASSIGTGGGNQPQHF
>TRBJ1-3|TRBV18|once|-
TGTGCCAGCTCAGTGGGCACCTCCTCTGGAAACACCATATATTTT
CASSVGTSSGNTIYF
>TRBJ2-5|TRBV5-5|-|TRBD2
TGTGCCAGCAGGGAGCGGGGGGCCCATGAGACCCAGTACTTC
CASRERGAHETQYF
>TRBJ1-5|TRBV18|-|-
TGTGCCAGCTCGATTACTGGACAGACTGGTAGCAATCAGCCCCAGCATTTT
CASSITGQTGSNQPQHF
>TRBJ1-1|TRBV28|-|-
TGTGCCAGCAGTTTAACCGCCCGGGGTGAAGCTTTCTTT
CASSLTARGEAFF
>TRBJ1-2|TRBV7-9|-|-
TGTGCCAGCAGCTCCGACTCAGGGAACTATGGCTACACCTTC
CASSSDSGNYGYTF
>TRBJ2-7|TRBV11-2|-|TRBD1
TGTGCCAGCAGCGGGGGACAGGGCCCCTACGAGCAGTACTTC
CASSGGQGPYEQYF
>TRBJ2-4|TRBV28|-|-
TGTGCCAGCAGTTTTCAGGCAGGGTTAGCCAAAAACATTCAGTACTTC
CASSFQAGLAKNIQYF
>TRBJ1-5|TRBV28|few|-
TGTGCCAGCCACCGGGGTATTAGCAATCAGCCCCAGCATTTT
CASHRGISNQPQHF
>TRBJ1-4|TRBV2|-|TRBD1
TGTGCCAGCAGCAGGGGGCTAGATGAAAAACTGTTTTTT
CASSRGLDEKLFF
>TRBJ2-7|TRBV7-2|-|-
TGTGCCAGCAGCCCCGGACTCCTGATTGGGCAGTACTTC
CASSPGLLIGQYF
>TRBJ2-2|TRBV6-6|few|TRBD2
TGTGCCAGCAGTTATCCGGGGGGGAACACCGGGGAGCTGTTTTTT
CASSYPGGNTGELFF
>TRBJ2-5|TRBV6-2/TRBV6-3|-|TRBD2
TGTGCCAGCAGTTCGGGGGGGACTACTCAAGAGACCCAGTACTTC
CASSSGGTTQETQYF
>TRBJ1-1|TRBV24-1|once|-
TGTGCCACCAGTGATTTAGTACAGGAAGAGACTGAAGCTTTCTTT
CATSDLVQEETEAFF
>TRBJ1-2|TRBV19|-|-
TGTGCCAGTAGTATAAAGGGAGCTAACTATGGCTACACCTTC
CASSIKGANYGYTF
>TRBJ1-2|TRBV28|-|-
TGTGCCAGCAGTTTGCGTTACTATGGCTACACCTTC
CASSLRYYGYTF
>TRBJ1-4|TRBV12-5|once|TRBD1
TGTGCTAGTGGAATATCGACAGGGGACAAACTGTTTTTT
CASGISTGDKLFF
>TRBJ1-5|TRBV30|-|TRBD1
TGTGCCTGGAGTGCGAGACAGGGTGTTTTTCAGCCCCAGCATTTT
CAWSARQGVFQPQHF
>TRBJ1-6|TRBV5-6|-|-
TGTGCCAGCAGCTTGGATCTGGGGAGGGACTATAATTCACCCCTCCACTTT
CASSLDLGRDYNSPLHF
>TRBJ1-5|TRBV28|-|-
TGTGCCAGCAGCCAGGAGGGGGGGCGTCAGCCCCAGCATTTT
CASSQEGGRQPQHF
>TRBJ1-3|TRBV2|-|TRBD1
TGTGCCAGCAGTCCAGGGGGAACAATTGGAAACACCATATATTTT
CASSPGGTIGNTIYF
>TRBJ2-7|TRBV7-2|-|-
TGTGCCAGCAGCTTAGCCCAATCCTACGAGCAGTACTTC
CASSLAQSYEQYF
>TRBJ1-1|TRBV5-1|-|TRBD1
TGCGCCAGCAGCTCCCGGGACAGGGGCGGTAAGGTCACTGAAGCTTTCTTT
CASSSRDRGGKVTEAFF
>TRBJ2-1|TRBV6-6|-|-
TGTGCCAGCAGTTACGGTCAGGGGTTCAATGAGCAGTTCTTC
CASSYGQGFNEQFF
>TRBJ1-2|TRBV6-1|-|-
TGTGCCAGCAGTTCCCCGGAGAGAGACTATGGCTACACCTTC
CASSSPERDYGYTF